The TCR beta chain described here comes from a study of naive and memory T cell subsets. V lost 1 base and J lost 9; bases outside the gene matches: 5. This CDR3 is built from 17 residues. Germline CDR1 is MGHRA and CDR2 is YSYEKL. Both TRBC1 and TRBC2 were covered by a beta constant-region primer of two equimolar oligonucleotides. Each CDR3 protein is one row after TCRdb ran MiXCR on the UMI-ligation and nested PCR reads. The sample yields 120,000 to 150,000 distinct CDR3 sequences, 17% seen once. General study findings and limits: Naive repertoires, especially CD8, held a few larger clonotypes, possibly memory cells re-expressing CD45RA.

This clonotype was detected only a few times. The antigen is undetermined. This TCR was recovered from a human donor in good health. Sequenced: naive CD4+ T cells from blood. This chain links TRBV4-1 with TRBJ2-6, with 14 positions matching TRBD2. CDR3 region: CASSQGRLAGGNNVLTF. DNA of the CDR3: TGCGCCAGCAGCCAAGGCAGACTAGCGGGAGGGAACAACGTCCTGACTTTC.